The 13 T cell receptor beta chains below were found in one sample sequenced in a study of radiation and T cells in renal cell carcinoma. Produced via immunoSEQ multiplex PCR; TCRdb's table is partial and in-frame only. Of roughly 28,000 clones listed, 81% were seen once; the top ten hold around 32%. Time point indicated: blood 2 weeks post-SBRT. Treatment reported: 15 Gy SBRT to primary tumor, nephrectomy 4 weeks later. The specimen was blood, collected from a patient whose treatment included radiotherapy and nephrectomy. These receptors were collected from a man between 60 and 75 years old with renal cell carcinoma.

This clone was observed a single time. The rearrangement uses TRBV9 and TRBJ2-5; no reliable D call. Germline assignment: CDR1 SGDLS and CDR2 YYNGEE. V was cut by 2 bases and J by 1 base, with 9 bases left in between. This CDR3 is built from 14 residues. In DNA, the CDR3 is TGTGCCAGCAGCGTTCAGGCGGTCCAAGAGACCCAGTACTTC. It yields the protein CASSVQAVQETQYF. Variable domain in full (rest from reference TRBV9 and TRBJ2-5): DSGVTQTPKHLITATGQRVTLRCSPRSGDLSVYWYQQSLDQGLQFLIQYYNGEERAKGNILERFSAQQFPDLHSELNLSSLELGDSALYFCASSVQAVQETQYFGPGTRLLVL.

V and J are TRBV5-4 and TRBJ2-7; 10 nucleotides line up with TRBD2. CDR1 SGHNT and CDR2 YYREEE come from the germline V gene (reference sequence). This CDR3 contains 13 residues. After removal of 5 bases from V and 7 bases from J, the junction contained 6 bases not matched to a gene. The CDR3, as DNA: TGTGCCAGCAGAGGGGGACTAGCGAGGGAGCAGTACTTC. Translating gives CASRGGLAREQYF.

The rearrangement uses TRBV6-6 and TRBJ1-2; no clear D. This CDR3 is built from 12 residues. Looked up from germline, CDR1 is MNHNY and CDR2 is SVGAGI (reference sequence). With 7 bases removed from V and 4 bases from J, the gap between germline ends came to 10 bases. CDR3 protein: CASIGVSYGYTF. CDR3 in DNA: TGTGCCAGCATTGGAGTTTCCTATGGCTACACCTTC.

A word on this clone: Other nucleotide sequences in the sample specify the same CDR3. The V and J genes are TRBV19 and TRBJ1-5; 8 bases are a match to TRBD1. The CDR3 has 14 residues. V lost 5 bases, J lost 7 bases, and 7 bases stayed unmatched. Germline CDR1 is LNHDA and CDR2 is SQIVND (reference sequence). The CDR3 protein is CASSPGQGLQPQHF. Here the CDR3 DNA reads TGTGCCAGTAGTCCAGGACAGGGCTTACAGCCCCAGCATTTT.

V gene TRBV7-3 combines with J gene TRBJ2-2; 11 positions match TRBD2. Germline trimming cut 6 bases from V and 7 bases from J; bases unmatched to any gene: 7. The germline V gene encodes CDR1 SGHTA and CDR2 FQGTGA. CDR3 length equals 15 residues. In nucleotides, the CDR3 is TGTGCCAGCAGGCGCGGGACTAGCGGAGACGGGGAGCTGTTTTTT. This gives the protein CASRRGTSGDGELFF.

The chain combines TRBV6-1 with TRBJ2-3; no definite D call. The CDR3 spans 13 residues. The V end lost 4 bases, the J end lost 0 bases, and 5 bases lay between the germline ends. Germline V CDR1 and CDR2: MNHNS, SASEGT. The CDR3 DNA reads TGTGCCAGCAGTGCCCCTAGCACAGATACGCAGTATTTT. The encoded protein is CASSAPSTDTQYF.

The V gene is TRBV27, the J gene TRBJ2-7; 11 bases match TRBD2. The CDR3 length is 16 residues. Trimming took 3 bases from V and 2 from J; bases not matched to a gene: 6. Per the germline V gene, CDR1 is MNHEY and CDR2 is SMNVEV (reference sequence). CDR3 sequence reads: CASSLSLAGGTYEQYF. CDR3 sequence (DNA): TGTGCCAGCAGTTTGTCTCTAGCGGGGGGCACCTACGAGCAGTACTTC.

By its share, this clone is medium-sized (0.01 to 0.1%). V is TRBV19 and J is TRBJ1-2, with no clear D. The germline V and J ends were trimmed by 3 bases and 6 bases, with 2 bases remaining between them. The CDR3 extends over 10 amino acids. CDR1 is LNHDA and CDR2 is SQIVND in the germline V gene (reference sequence). As DNA, the CDR3 is TGTGCCAGTAGTATGAATGGCTACACCTTC. Protein: CASSMNGYTF.

This clone is a singleton in its sample. The chain has TRBV27 and TRBJ2-7; no reliable D call. Germline V gene lookup returns CDR1 MNHEY and CDR2 SMNVEV (reference sequence). The CDR3 length is 12 residues. V lost 4 bases and J 0 bases, leaving 4 bases between the germline ends. CDR3 amino acids: CASSSRSYEQYF. In DNA form, the CDR3 reads TGTGCCAGCAGTTCCCGCTCCTACGAGCAGTACTTC.

The gene calls are TRBV19 and TRBJ2-3; 9 bases are shared with TRBD1. V lost 3 bases to trimming and J lost 8 bases; unmatched junction nucleotides: 3. Germline V gives CDR1 LNHDA, CDR2 SQIVND (reference sequence). The CDR3 has 13 amino acids. This chain's CDR3 is CASSMGDRATQYF. The CDR3 DNA sequence: TGTGCCAGTAGTATGGGGGACAGGGCTACGCAGTATTTT.

CDR3 in amino acids: CASSLAGRADTQYF. Written as DNA, the CDR3 is TGTGCCAGCAGTTTAGCAGGGAGGGCAGATACGCAGTATTTT. The genes are TRBV6-6 and TRBJ2-3; 7 nucleotides agree with TRBD2. The CDR3 spans 14 residues. The V gene's germline CDR1 is MNHNY and CDR2 SVGAGI (reference sequence). V shed 4 bases and J 4 bases; nucleotides not matched to a gene: 5.

This clone was detected once. A read error may produce the germline difference seen at one junction end. The chain recombines TRBV29-1 with TRBJ2-6, with D perhaps matching TRBD2 (5 bases). This CDR3 is 12 amino acids long. CDR1 and CDR2 from the germline V gene are SQVTM and ANQGSEA. The CDR3 DNA reads as TGTAGCGTTGGTGTTGGGGCCAACGTCCTGACTTTC. It is translated as CSVGVGANVLTF.

This chain links TRBV29-1 with TRBJ2-2; TRBD2 agrees at 8 bases. CDR1 and CDR2 from the germline V gene are SQVTM and ANQGSEA. The CDR3 spans 13 residues. After removal of 4 bases from V and 5 bases from J, the junction contained 3 bases not matched to a gene. CDR3 residues: CSVAGGETGELFF. CDR3 in DNA: TGCAGCGTTGCCGGGGGGGAGACCGGGGAGCTGTTTTTT.